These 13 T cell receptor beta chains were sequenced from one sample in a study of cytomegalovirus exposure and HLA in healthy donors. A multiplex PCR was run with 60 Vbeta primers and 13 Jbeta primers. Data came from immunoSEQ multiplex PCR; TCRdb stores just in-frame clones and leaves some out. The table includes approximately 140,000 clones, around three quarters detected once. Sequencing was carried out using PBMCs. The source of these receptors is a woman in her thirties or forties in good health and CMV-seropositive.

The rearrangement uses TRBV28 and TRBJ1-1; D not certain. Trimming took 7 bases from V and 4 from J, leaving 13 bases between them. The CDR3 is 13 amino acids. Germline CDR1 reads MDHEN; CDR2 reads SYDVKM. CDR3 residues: CASMRERATEAFF. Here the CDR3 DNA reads TGTGCCAGCATGAGGGAGCGGGCCACTGAAGCTTTCTTT.

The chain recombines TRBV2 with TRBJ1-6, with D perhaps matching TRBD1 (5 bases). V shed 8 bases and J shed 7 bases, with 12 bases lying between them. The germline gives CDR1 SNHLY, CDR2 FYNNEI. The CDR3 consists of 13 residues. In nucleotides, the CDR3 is TGTGCCAGCGAGGAGACAGTCAATTCACCCCTCCACTTT. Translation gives CASEETVNSPLHF. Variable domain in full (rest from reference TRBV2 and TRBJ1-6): EPEVTQTPSHQVTQMGQEVILRCVPISNHLYFYWYRQILGQKVEFLVSFYNNEISEKSEIFDDQFSVERPDGSNFTLKIRSTKLEDSAMYFCASEETVNSPLHFGNGTRLTVT.

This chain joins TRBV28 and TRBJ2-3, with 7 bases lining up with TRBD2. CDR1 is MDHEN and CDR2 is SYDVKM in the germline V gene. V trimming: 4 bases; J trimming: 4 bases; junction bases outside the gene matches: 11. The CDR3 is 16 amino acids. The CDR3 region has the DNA TGTGCCAGCAGTTCTCCTGCTAGCGGCGGCGCAGATACGCAGTATTTT. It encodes CASSSPASGGADTQYF.

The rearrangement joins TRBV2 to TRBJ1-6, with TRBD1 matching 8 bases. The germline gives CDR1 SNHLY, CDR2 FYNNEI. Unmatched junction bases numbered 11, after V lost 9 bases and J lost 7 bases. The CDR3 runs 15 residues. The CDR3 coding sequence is TGTGCCAGTGCCGTTCAGGGGGCCACCAATTCACCCCTCCACTTT. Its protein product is CASAVQGATNSPLHF.

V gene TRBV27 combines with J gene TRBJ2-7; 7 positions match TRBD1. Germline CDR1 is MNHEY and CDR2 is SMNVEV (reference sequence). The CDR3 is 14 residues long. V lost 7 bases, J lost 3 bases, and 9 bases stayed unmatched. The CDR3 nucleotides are TGTGCCAGCACCCCGACGCCAGGGGGCTACGAGCAGTACTTC. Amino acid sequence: CASTPTPGGYEQYF.

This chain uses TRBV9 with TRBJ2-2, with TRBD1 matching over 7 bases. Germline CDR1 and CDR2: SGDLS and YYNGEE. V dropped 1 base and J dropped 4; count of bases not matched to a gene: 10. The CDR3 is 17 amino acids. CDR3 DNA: TGTGCCAGCAGCGTATTAGGGGGCCCCTCTACCACCGGGGAGCTGTTTTTT. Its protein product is CASSVLGGPSTTGELFF.

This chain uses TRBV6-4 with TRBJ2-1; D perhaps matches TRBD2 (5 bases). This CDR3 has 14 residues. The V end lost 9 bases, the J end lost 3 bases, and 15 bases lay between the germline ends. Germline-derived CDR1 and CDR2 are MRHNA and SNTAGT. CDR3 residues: CASSPSFDYNEQFF. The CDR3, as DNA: TGTGCCAGTTCCCCTAGCTTCGACTACAATGAGCAGTTCTTC.

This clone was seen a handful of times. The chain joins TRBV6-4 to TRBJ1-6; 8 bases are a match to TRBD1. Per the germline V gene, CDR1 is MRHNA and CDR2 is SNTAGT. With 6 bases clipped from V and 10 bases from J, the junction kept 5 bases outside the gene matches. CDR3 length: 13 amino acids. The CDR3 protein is CASRERDRSPLHF. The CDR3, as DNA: TGTGCCAGCAGAGAGAGGGACAGGTCACCCCTCCACTTT.

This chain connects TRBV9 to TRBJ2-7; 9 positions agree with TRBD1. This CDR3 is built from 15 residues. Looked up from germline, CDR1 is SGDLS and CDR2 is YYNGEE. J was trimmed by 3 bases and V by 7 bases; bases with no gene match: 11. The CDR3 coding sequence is TGTGCCAGCGGTAAATCCGGGACAGGGATCTACGAGCAGTACTTC. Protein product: CASGKSGTGIYEQYF.

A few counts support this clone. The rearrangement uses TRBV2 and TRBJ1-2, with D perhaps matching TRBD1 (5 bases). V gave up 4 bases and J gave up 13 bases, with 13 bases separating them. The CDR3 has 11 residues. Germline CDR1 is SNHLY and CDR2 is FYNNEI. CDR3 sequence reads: CASSGDRAGTF. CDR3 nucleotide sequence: TGTGCCAGCAGTGGAGACAGAGCTGGCACCTTC. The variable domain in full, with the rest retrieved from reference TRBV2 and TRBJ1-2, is EPEVTQTPSHQVTQMGQEVILRCVPISNHLYFYWYRQILGQKVEFLVSFYNNEISEKSEIFDDQFSVERPDGSNFTLKIRSTKLEDSAMYFCASSGDRAGTFGSGTRLTVV.

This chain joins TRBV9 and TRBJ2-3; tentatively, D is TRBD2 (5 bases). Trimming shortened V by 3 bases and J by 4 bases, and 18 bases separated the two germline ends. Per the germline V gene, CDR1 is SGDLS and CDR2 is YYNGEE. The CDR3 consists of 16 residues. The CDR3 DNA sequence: TGTGCCAGCAGCGGAGGGCTACTGAGCTCCGCAGATACGCAGTATTTT. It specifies CASSGGLLSSADTQYF. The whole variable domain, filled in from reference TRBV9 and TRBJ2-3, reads DSGVTQTPKHLITATGQRVTLRCSPRSGDLSVYWYQQSLDQGLQFLIQYYNGEERAKGNILERFSAQQFPDLHSELNLSSLELGDSALYFCASSGGLLSSADTQYFGPGTRLTVL.

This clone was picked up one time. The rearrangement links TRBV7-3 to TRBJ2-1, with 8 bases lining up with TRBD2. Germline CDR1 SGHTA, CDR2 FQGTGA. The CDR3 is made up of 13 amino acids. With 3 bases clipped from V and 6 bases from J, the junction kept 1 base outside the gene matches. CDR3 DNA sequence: TGTGCCAGCAGCTTTGGACTAGCCAATGAGCAGTTCTTC. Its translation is CASSFGLANEQFF.

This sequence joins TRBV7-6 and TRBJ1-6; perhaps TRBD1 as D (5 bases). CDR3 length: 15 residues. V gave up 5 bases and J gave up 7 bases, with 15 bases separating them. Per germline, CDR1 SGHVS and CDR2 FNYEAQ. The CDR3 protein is CASSTTPPGNSPLHF. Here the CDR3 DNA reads TGTGCCAGCAGCACCACACCCCCAGGGAATTCACCCCTCCACTTT.